This TCR beta chain was obtained from a study of blood T cell repertoires in COVID-19. Overall study: PBMCs, B-cell-depleted T cells, or T cells provided the cDNA or gDNA that made up the material.

TCRdb's table, derived via immunoSEQ multiplex PCR, lists solely in-frame clones and lacks some. This table has about 300,000 clones, about 83% appearing once. This clone was picked up a small number of times. The clonotype comes from a woman in her fifties or sixties with acute or convalescent COVID-19. Material: peripheral blood.

Written as DNA, the CDR3 is TGTGCCAGTAGCAGGGACAGGGCGAACACTGAAGCTTTCTTT. Its protein product is CASSRDRANTEAFF. The rearrangement uses TRBV19 and TRBJ1-1; TRBD1 agrees at 9 bases. The length of the CDR3 is 14 residues. V dropped 6 bases and J dropped 1; count of bases not matched to a gene: 3. Germline CDR1 is LNHDA and CDR2 is SQIVND (reference sequence).